Each of the 30 T cell receptor beta chains below was sequenced from the same sample in a study of post-analysis software for immune sequencing data. General study findings and limits: Compared with controls, patients had more of about 5 TRBV segments, including TRBV5-6, TRBV5-1 and TRBV20-1.

Their antigens are not known. The TCR beta cDNA libraries contained unique molecular identifiers. TCRdb reprocessed the PCR reads with MiXCR, giving one entry per CDR3 protein. Of fewer than 850,000 distinct CDR3 sequences listed, 30% are singletons. Sequencing was performed on blood. The receptors shown here come from a girl aged 10 to 17 with multiple sclerosis.

The rearrangement joins TRBV28 to TRBJ1-1; D is possibly TRBD1 (5 bases). The CDR3 length is 18 residues. V was pared by 7 bases and J by 3 bases, with 27 bases between. From germline, CDR1 is MDHEN and CDR2 SYDVKM. Here the CDR3 reads CASKYGGVVGRWDTEAFF. The DNA of the CDR3 is TGTGCCAGCAAATACGGGGGGGTGGTGGGGAGGTGGGACACTGAAGCTTTCTTT.

This clonotype was seen only once. Possible read error: a much larger clone is one base away. V usage is TRBV6-1 and J usage is TRBJ2-7; 10 bases match TRBD1. J lost 6 bases, V lost 6 bases, and 5 bases had no gene match. The CDR3 loop spans 13 amino acids. Looked up from germline, CDR1 is MNHNS and CDR2 is SASEGT. DNA of the CDR3: TGTGCCAGCAGCCCCGGGACAGGGGTCGAGCAGTACTTC. Amino acids: CASSPGTGVEQYF.

This chain joins TRBV2 and TRBJ1-2, with 10 bases matching TRBD1. CDR3 length: 14 residues. Per the germline V gene, CDR1 is SNHLY and CDR2 is FYNNEI. The J segment lost 8 bases and the V segment lost 6 bases, leaving 9 bases of the junction unmatched. This chain's CDR3 is CASSGGTGVGGYTF. The CDR3 region has the DNA TGTGCCAGCAGCGGCGGGACAGGGGTGGGCGGCTACACCTTC. The full variable domain, its missing parts supplied by reference TRBV2 and TRBJ1-2, is EPEVTQTPSHQVTQMGQEVILRCVPISNHLYFYWYRQILGQKVEFLVSFYNNEISEKSEIFDDQFSVERPDGSNFTLKIRSTKLEDSAMYFCASSGGTGVGGYTFGSGTRLTVV.

This clonotype occurred a few times. The chain uses TRBV20-1 and TRBJ2-3; either TRBD1 or TRBD2 may fit D (5 bases each). With 5 bases removed from V and 9 bases from J, the gap between germline ends came to 12 bases. The CDR3 consists of 11 residues. Germline values: CDR1 DFQATT, CDR2 SNEGSKA (reference sequence). CDR3 sequence reads: CSALGAVTQYF. CDR3 nucleotides: TGCAGTGCTCTCGGGGCTGTGACGCAGTATTTT.

This chain links TRBV20-1 with TRBJ2-2; maybe TRBD1 (6 bases). This CDR3 has 15 residues. V lost 2 bases and J lost 1, with 11 bases in between. CDR1 is DFQATT, CDR2 SNEGSKA, per germline (reference sequence). As DNA, the CDR3 is TGCAGTGCTAGACAGGGGCTCAGGAACACCGGGGAGCTGTTTTTT. It codes for CSARQGLRNTGELFF.

J is TRBJ2-7 and V is TRBV6-2 or TRBV6-3, with 10 positions matching TRBD2. V was pared by 6 bases and J by 2 bases, with 7 bases of the junction left unmatched. The CDR3 has 15 amino acids. Germline lookup yields CDR1 MNHEY and CDR2 SVGEGT. The CDR3 protein is CASSLGLAEAYEQYF. The CDR3 DNA is TGTGCCAGCAGCCTAGGACTAGCGGAAGCCTACGAGCAGTACTTC.

V usage is TRBV7-9 and J usage is TRBJ2-3; no definite D call. In germline, CDR1 is SEHNR, CDR2 FQNEAQ (reference sequence). Between the trimmed V and J ends, which lost 4 bases and 6 bases, there was a span of 11 bases. This CDR3 contains 13 residues. The CDR3 is CASSSTTADTQYF. The CDR3 coding sequence is TGTGCCAGCAGCTCCACGACGGCTGATACGCAGTATTTT. Using reference TRBV7-9 and TRBJ2-3 for the parts outside the CDR3, the full variable domain is DTGVSQNPRHKITKRGQNVTFRCDPISEHNRLYWYRQTLGQGPEFLTYFQNEAQLEKSRLLSDRFSAERPKGSFSTLEIQRTEQGDSAMYLCASSSTTADTQYFGPGTRLTVL.

The chain recombines TRBV12-3 or TRBV12-4 with TRBJ2-1; 9 bases are a match to TRBD2. The CDR3 is 17 residues long. V was pared by 2 bases and J by 4 bases, with 9 bases of the junction left unmatched. The CDR3 bases are TGTGCCAGCAGTTTATTCTCCCGGCTAGCGGGGTACAATGAGCAGTTCTTC. Its translation: CASSLFSRLAGYNEQFF.

In its sample, this clonotype was seen a few times. The chain carries TRBV6-6 and TRBJ1-2; TRBD1 matches 9 bases. J gave up 7 bases and V 5 bases, and 8 bases lay outside the gene matches. CDR1 and CDR2 from the germline V gene are MNHNY and SVGAGI (reference sequence). The CDR3 consists of 14 residues. The CDR3 DNA is TGTGCCAGCAGTGCGACAGGGGGGGTGGGTGGCTACACCTTC. Encoded protein: CASSATGGVGGYTF.

On this clonotype: One junction end disagrees with the germline gene, perhaps due to a read error. The chain recombines TRBV20-1 with TRBJ2-6, with D maybe TRBD1 (5 bases). The CDR3 is made up of 14 amino acids. Germline V lookup: CDR1 DFQATT, CDR2 SNEGSKA (reference sequence). The CDR3, as DNA: TGCAGTGCTAGAGACCAGGCTGGGGCCAACGTCCGGACTTTC. It codes for CSARDQAGANVRTF.

The J gene is TRBJ1-1, the V gene TRBV29-1; D perhaps matches TRBD1 (5 bases). The CDR3 covers 15 residues. The V gene's germline CDR1 is SQVTM and CDR2 ANQGSEA. V lost 7 bases to trimming and J lost 4 bases, with 22 bases between them. CDR3 DNA sequence: TGCAGCGGTGGGGACCCCAGACTCAGAGGCACTGAAGCTTTCTTT. Its translation: CSGGDPRLRGTEAFF.

The J gene is TRBJ2-1, the V gene TRBV7-2, with D perhaps matching TRBD1 or TRBD2 (5 bases each). Trimming pared 3 bases from V and 0 bases from J, leaving 15 bases between. CDR3 length equals 17 residues. Germline CDR1 reads SGHTA; CDR2 reads FQGNSA. The CDR3 sequence: CASSFPRRGPSYNEQFF. In nucleotides, the CDR3 is TGTGCCAGCAGCTTCCCTAGAAGGGGACCCTCCTACAATGAGCAGTTCTTC.

The chain couples TRBV19 to TRBJ2-1; D might be TRBD1 or TRBD2, each matching 5 bases. There are 16 residues in the CDR3. Germline V gene sequence: CDR1 LNHDA, CDR2 SQIVND (reference sequence). V was pared by 3 bases and J by 0 bases, with 12 bases between. The CDR3 reads CASSMWGTSSYNEQFF. CDR3 coding DNA: TGTGCCAGTAGTATGTGGGGGACGAGCTCCTACAATGAGCAGTTCTTC.

The sample holds a few counts of this clonotype. Sequence at one end of the junction differs from germline and may be a read error. The chain links TRBV20-1 to TRBJ2-1, with D hard to call. The length of the CDR3 is 12 residues. Germline lookup yields CDR1 DFQATT and CDR2 SNEGSKA (reference sequence). CDR3 protein: CRATGVYNEQFF. The CDR3 bases are TGCAGGGCTACCGGAGTCTACAATGAGCAGTTCTTC.

The chain uses TRBV29-1 and TRBJ2-7; 7 nucleotides line up with TRBD1. The CDR3 has 13 residues. V was clipped by 4 bases and J by 3 bases; unmatched bases: 6. From germline, CDR1 is SQVTM and CDR2 ANQGSEA. For the CDR3, the DNA is TGCAGCGTTGGGGGACAGACTGACTACGAGCAGTACTTC. This codes for CSVGGQTDYEQYF.

This clonotype turned up a few times. The chain combines TRBV12-3 or TRBV12-4 with TRBJ1-5; no clear D gene. This CDR3 comprises 17 residues. Trimming removed 1 base at V and 5 bases at J, with 18 bases between. The CDR3 nucleotides read TGTGCCAGCAGTTTAGGCTCGGTTAACGGGCCCCATCAGCCCCAGCATTTT. Its translation: CASSLGSVNGPHQPQHF.

This clonotype was seen a few times. The chain links TRBV6-1 to TRBJ2-3, with D possibly matching TRBD1 (6 bases). Trimming stripped 7 bases from V and 5 bases from J, with 16 bases between. Germline CDR1 is MNHNS and CDR2 is SASEGT. The CDR3 has 14 amino acids. CDR3 DNA sequence: TGTGCCAGCACGGGGACAAGGAAAGGAGATACGCAGTATTTT. Its protein product is CASTGTRKGDTQYF.

In the case of this clonotype: At one end the junction does not follow the germline gene, possibly because of a read error. This rearrangement joins TRBV15 to TRBJ1-2; TRBD1 matches at 9 bases. This CDR3 contains 17 residues. Germline CDR1 and CDR2: LNHNV and YYDKDF (reference sequence). The CDR3 DNA reads as TGTGCCACCAGCAGACCCAATTCCGGGACAGGGAACTATGACTACACCTTC. This translates into CATSRPNSGTGNYDYTF.

This clonotype was observed a single time. This rearrangement joins TRBV6-5 to TRBJ2-1; 7 bases are a match to TRBD2. Germline V gene lookup returns CDR1 MNHEY and CDR2 SVGAGI. The CDR3 has 15 residues. V was pared by 0 bases and J by 6 bases, with 5 bases of the junction left unmatched. CDR3 coding DNA: TGTGCCAGCAGTTACTCCCCGGGAGGCGTCAATGAGCAGTTCTTC. Translation gives CASSYSPGGVNEQFF.

Worth noting for this clonotype: One end of the junction is discordant with germline, which a read error may explain. The chain carries TRBV9 and TRBJ2-1, with unresolved D. The germline V gene encodes CDR1 SGDLS and CDR2 YYNGEE. The CDR3 length is 15 residues. The DNA of the CDR3 is TGTGCCAGCAGCGCCAGTGAGATAGGGTACAATGAGCAGGTCTTC. It translates to CASSASEIGYNEQVF.

This clonotype has ten or more counts. The rearrangement joins TRBV27 to TRBJ2-3; D gene uncertain. In germline, CDR1 is MNHEY, CDR2 SMNVEV (reference sequence). Deletions cut 1 base from V and 2 bases from J, with 7 bases between. CDR3 size: 14 residues. CDR3: CASSLLGSTDTQYF. In DNA form, the CDR3 reads TGTGCCAGCAGTTTATTGGGATCCACAGATACGCAGTATTTT.

The CDR3 protein is CATSDSGSSFYNEQFF. DNA of the CDR3: TGTGCCACCAGTGATTCGGGCAGTTCTTTTTACAATGAGCAGTTCTTC. This sequence joins TRBV24-1 and TRBJ2-1; no clear D gene. The CDR3 consists of 16 residues. In germline, CDR1 is KGHDR, CDR2 SFDVKD. Trimming stripped 2 bases from V and 4 bases from J, with 14 bases between.

This clonotype has ten or more counts. The chain carries TRBV15 and TRBJ2-6, with D hard to call. V was pared by 5 bases and J by 0 bases, with 11 bases between. This CDR3 has 16 amino acids. Germline V CDR1 and CDR2: LNHNV, YYDKDF (reference sequence). This chain's CDR3 is CATSGVPGSGANVLTF. The CDR3 DNA reads as TGTGCCACCAGCGGAGTTCCGGGCTCTGGGGCCAACGTCCTGACTTTC.

V and J are TRBV20-1 and TRBJ2-5; D is unclear. With 0 bases removed from V and 5 bases from J, the gap between germline ends came to 16 bases. Per germline, CDR1 DFQATT and CDR2 SNEGSKA (reference sequence). This CDR3 is 15 amino acids long. The CDR3 nucleotides read TGCAGTGCTAGAGATTTTTCCCTGGCCCTGGAGACCCAGTACTTC. Translation: CSARDFSLALETQYF.

A few counts support this clonotype. The chain is built from TRBV18 and TRBJ2-3, with D perhaps matching TRBD2 (5 bases). The V end was cut by 1 base, the J end by 1 base, with 9 bases between. The CDR3 sequence is 15 residues long. Germline CDR1 reads KGHSH; CDR2 reads LQKENI. The CDR3 protein is CASSPLRDRTDTQYF. The CDR3 DNA reads TGTGCCAGCTCACCACTACGGGATCGCACAGATACGCAGTATTTT. The full variable domain, in which reference TRBV18 and TRBJ2-3 provide the parts outside the CDR3, is NAGVMQNPRHLVRRRGQEARLRCSPMKGHSHVYWYRQLPEEGLKFMVYLQKENIIDESGMPKERFSAEFPKEGPSILRIQQVVRGDSAAYFCASSPLRDRTDTQYFGPGTRLTVL.

The chain links TRBV20-1 to TRBJ2-1, with 14 bases fitting TRBD2. V lost 5 bases to trimming and J lost 7 bases; unmatched junction nucleotides: 4. The germline V gene encodes CDR1 DFQATT and CDR2 SNEGSKA (reference sequence). The CDR3 extends over 14 amino acids. CDR3 amino acids: CSASTSGGANEQFF. The CDR3 region has the DNA TGCAGTGCTTCGACTAGCGGGGGGGCAAATGAGCAGTTCTTC.

This clonotype was picked up many times. DNA of the CDR3: TGCGCCAGCAGCGATCCGGGACAGCAGCAGTTCTTC. This encodes CASSDPGQQQFF. The V and J genes are TRBV5-1 and TRBJ2-1; TRBD1 matches at 7 bases. This CDR3 is built from 12 residues. CDR1 and CDR2 (germline): SGHRS, YFSETQ. The trim removed 4 bases at V and 11 bases at J, leaving 6 bases unmatched.

This clonotype showed up just a few times. The chain links TRBV7-2 to TRBJ1-5; 7 nucleotides line up with TRBD1. The CDR3 totals 14 residues. With V trimmed by 7 bases and J by 7 bases, 10 bases remained unmatched. Germline CDR1 reads SGHTA; CDR2 reads FQGNSA. The CDR3 DNA is TGTGCCAGCACAGGGGGAAACTCGGGCCAGCCCCAGCATTTT. This translates into CASTGGNSGQPQHF. Based on the CDR3 plus reference TRBV7-2 and TRBJ1-5, the full variable domain is GAGVSQSPSNKVTEKGKDVELRCDPISGHTALYWYRQSLGQGLEFLIYFQGNSAPDKSGLPSDRFSAERTGGSVSTLTIQRTQQEDSAVYLCASTGGNSGQPQHFGDGTRLSIL.

The chain combines TRBV7-2 with TRBJ2-5; tentatively, D is TRBD1 or TRBD2 (5 bases each). The CDR3 contains 14 residues. V lost 5 bases to trimming and J lost 1 base, with 11 bases between them. Germline CDR1 SGHTA, CDR2 FQGNSA. CDR3 sequence (DNA): TGTGCCAGCAGCACGGGGCCGGCCCAAGAGACCCAGTACTTC. This translates into CASSTGPAQETQYF.

The chain links TRBV20-1 to TRBJ2-1; TRBD1 or TRBD2 may be the D gene (5 bases each). V lost 4 bases, J lost 6 bases, and 16 bases lay in between. Germline values: CDR1 DFQATT, CDR2 SNEGSKA (reference sequence). This CDR3 contains 14 residues. The CDR3 spells CSATDGTATNEQFF. As DNA, the CDR3 is TGCAGTGCTACCGACGGGACGGCCACCAATGAGCAGTTCTTC.